Listed below are T cell receptor beta chains from one sample, sequenced in a study of identifying expanded T cells in peripheral blood. Here immunoSEQ multiplex PCR was the method, and the copy in TCRdb shows in-frame clones only, minus some. The data contain tens of thousands of clones, around 83% of them singletons. The specimen sequenced was blood. These receptors all come from a person aged 18-69 years in good health. Both conserved end residues are part of each CDR3.

v_call	j_call	cdr3_aa
TRBV15	TRBJ1-4	CATSRDLAAGYEKLFF
TRBV30	TRBJ2-4	CAMTQPPGDIQYF
TRBV9	TRBJ2-7	CASSVDPGTTYEQYF
TRBV5-1	TRBJ1-2	CASSVDRSTIYGYTF
TRBV28	TRBJ2-2	CASSYQRAFAGELFF
TRBV30	TRBJ1-4	CAWSRGRSLNEKLFF
TRBV30	TRBJ1-2	CAWSVARLYGYTF
TRBV7-2	TRBJ2-1	CASSLPGQGAWNEQFF
TRBV6-1	TRBJ2-5	CASRETRQVVQETQYF
TRBV11-3	TRBJ1-3	CASSRLGSSGNTIYF
TRBV4-1	TRBJ2-2	CASSQVWSGILRTGELFF
TRBV6-1	TRBJ2-7	CASSESRGNGYEQYF
TRBV9	TRBJ2-1	CASSPIGAGTQNEQFF
TRBV7-3	TRBJ2-1	CASSLTALAFTGNEQFF
TRBV5-5	TRBJ1-5	CASSLGPRVQQPQHF
TRBV9	TRBJ2-2	CASSVAGTNTGELFF
TRBV5-1	TRBJ2-3	CASSLGTASSTDTQYF
TRBV2	TRBJ1-3	CAITVRQGASSGNTIYF
TRBV11-3	TRBJ1-1	CASSSNIGTEAFF
TRBV27	TRBJ2-1	CASSLTFRVEQFF
TRBV30	TRBJ1-1	CAWSALNTEAFF
TRBV2	TRBJ2-3	CASSSGTSGGGDTQYF
TRBV7-2	TRBJ1-5	CASSLAPDQPQHF
TRBV5-8	TRBJ2-5	CASSLGAGTQTKETQYF
TRBV7-9	TRBJ2-1	CASSLTGGRSHEQFF
TRBV2	TRBJ1-4	CASKRAGTDNEKLFF
TRBV6-6	TRBJ2-3	CASSYSGAWTDTQYF
TRBV15	TRBJ2-7	CATSRPRDTDRFYEQYF
TRBV27	TRBJ2-2	CASSLIGRLAGGTGELFF
TRBV5-8	TRBJ1-5	CASSLKDIRSNQPQHF
TRBV7-8	TRBJ1-5	CASSLEQGSNQPQHF
TRBV4-3	TRBJ2-3	CASSQDDRGTDPTDTQYF
TRBV7-3	TRBJ1-1	CASSLTGDSWTEAFF
TRBV11-3	TRBJ2-7	CASSLAGGSSYEQYF
TRBV6-1	TRBJ1-5	CASDGGNSNQPQHF
TRBV7-8	TRBJ2-2	CATITAGFANTGELFF
TRBV4-1	TRBJ2-4	CASSQVEGNIQYF
TRBV27	TRBJ2-7	CASSPRLGSYEQYF
TRBV5-8	TRBJ1-1	CASSFRGGNTEAFF
TRBV27	TRBJ2-7	CASSSRSYEQYF
TRBV6-5	TRBJ2-7	CASSMASGKYEQYF
TRBV6-6	TRBJ2-1	CASSSGKRPSYNEQFF
TRBV5-4	TRBJ1-1	CASSLGLRTGNTEAFF
TRBV14	TRBJ1-1	CASLKVSLNPPEAFF
TRBV29-1	TRBJ2-3	CSVGSGEPKPQYF
TRBV6-5	TRBJ1-1	CASSEDRVNTEAFF
TRBV18	TRBJ1-1	CASSPSKQGDTEAFF
TRBV30	TRBJ1-1	CAWRGLQNTEAFF
TRBV11-3	TRBJ2-1	CASSLEGGEQFF
TRBV14	TRBJ1-4	CASSQTHFEKLFF
TRBV7-2	TRBJ2-2	CASSLMRGTGGRTGELFF
TRBV6-6	TRBJ2-3	CASSQRVEDTQYF
TRBV7-3	TRBJ1-6	CASSLNAGGRSPLHF